Following are 13 T cell receptor beta chains from one sample sequenced in a study of cytomegalovirus exposure and HLA in healthy donors. Primers included in the PCR were 60 Vbeta and 13 Jbeta primers. TCRdb's copy holds only in-frame clones and misses some; the assay was immunoSEQ multiplex PCR. The sample records 140,000 to 150,000 clones, around 78% being singletons. Sample: PBMCs. The source of these receptors is a woman younger than 35 in good health and CMV-seropositive.

The chain recombines TRBV5-8 with TRBJ1-2; D remains ambiguous. The CDR3 is 13 residues long. CDR1 SGHTS and CDR2 YDEGEE come from the germline V gene. The ends were cut back, 1 base at V and 0 bases at J, with 4 bases in the middle. The CDR3 loop is CASSLYTNYGYTF. As DNA, the CDR3 is TGTGCCAGCAGCTTGTATACTAACTATGGCTACACCTTC.

V and J are TRBV6-5 and TRBJ2-3; D gene ambiguous. The germline gives CDR1 MNHEY, CDR2 SVGAGI. The V gene lost 0 bases and the J gene lost 0 bases, with 10 bases spanning the gap. This CDR3 has 16 amino acids. The CDR3 sequence is CASSYSAVTSTDTQYF. CDR3 sequence (DNA): TGTGCCAGCAGTTACTCGGCGGTTACTAGCACAGATACGCAGTATTTT.

The genes are TRBV5-1 and TRBJ2-1; tentative D call: TRBD1 (5 bases). Trimming pared 1 base from V and 8 bases from J, leaving 16 bases between. Germline assignment: CDR1 SGHRS and CDR2 YFSETQ. This CDR3 comprises 15 residues. For the CDR3, the DNA is TGCGCCAGCAGCTTGACCGGCCAGGGTGGGGATGAGCAGTTCTTC. Its protein product is CASSLTGQGGDEQFF.

The V and J genes are TRBV7-2 and TRBJ2-3; the match to TRBD2 covers 10 bases. With V trimmed by 3 bases and J by 0 bases, 6 bases remained unmatched. This CDR3 is 17 amino acids long. Germline V gene lookup returns CDR1 SGHTA and CDR2 FQGNSA. The CDR3 DNA reads as TGTGCCAGCAGCTTTAGCGGGGGGCCGACAAGCACAGATACGCAGTATTTT. Translating gives CASSFSGGPTSTDTQYF.

J is TRBJ1-2 and V is TRBV18, with D hard to call. Trimming removed 2 bases from V and 8 bases from J, with 12 bases in between. CDR3 size: 13 residues. From germline, CDR1 is KGHSH and CDR2 LQKENI. The CDR3 spells CASSPLPGNGYTF. CDR3 bases: TGTGCCAGCTCACCATTGCCCGGGAACGGCTACACCTTC.

V and J are TRBV5-1 and TRBJ1-6, with TRBD1 matching over 7 bases. The CDR3 is 13 residues long. Trimming at V came to 4 bases and at J to 10 bases, leaving 5 bases not matched to a gene. From germline, CDR1 is SGHRS and CDR2 YFSETQ. The CDR3, as DNA: TGCGCCAGCAGCAGTACAGGGGAATCACCCCTCCACTTT. Translating it yields CASSSTGESPLHF.

The CDR3 DNA reads as TGTGCCAGCTTGGACAGACTCTCGGCCGGGGAGCTGTTTTTT. Translating gives CASLDRLSAGELFF. The V call is TRBV2, the J call TRBJ2-2, with D tentatively TRBD1 (6 bases). This CDR3 is 14 amino acids long. CDR1 is SNHLY, CDR2 FYNNEI, per germline. The V end lost 8 bases, the J end lost 6 bases, and 16 bases lay between the germline ends. Full variable domain (rest looked up from reference TRBV2 and TRBJ2-2): EPEVTQTPSHQVTQMGQEVILRCVPISNHLYFYWYRQILGQKVEFLVSFYNNEISEKSEIFDDQFSVERPDGSNFTLKIRSTKLEDSAMYFCASLDRLSAGELFFGEGSRLTVL.

The chain uses TRBV7-9 and TRBJ2-7; 8 bases are shared with TRBD1. The germline gives CDR1 SEHNR, CDR2 FQNEAQ (reference sequence). Trimming at V came to 2 bases and at J to 4 bases, leaving 4 bases not matched to a gene. This CDR3 region has 14 residues. CDR3 in DNA: TGTGCCAGCAGCTTACAGGGGGCGACGTACGAGCAGTACTTC. Translating it yields CASSLQGATYEQYF.

This rearrangement joins TRBV7-8 to TRBJ2-7; possibly TRBD1 for D (5 bases). V lost 5 bases, J lost 7 bases, and 27 bases lay in between. This CDR3 contains 17 residues. Germline V lookup: CDR1 SGHVS, CDR2 FQNEAQ. The CDR3 bases are TGTGCCAGCAGCCCAAGGCGGATGGGCAGGGCCGAAGGGGAGCAGTACTTC. Its translation: CASSPRRMGRAEGEQYF.

The chain couples TRBV9 to TRBJ1-2; 10 bases line up with TRBD1. CDR1 and CDR2 (germline): SGDLS, YYNGEE. The V gene end was trimmed by 2 bases and the J gene end by 8 bases; junction bases not matched to a gene: 18. This CDR3 has 18 amino acids. This CDR3 is CASSVLPFVGQGYGGYTF. Here the CDR3 DNA reads TGTGCCAGCAGCGTGCTGCCTTTCGTGGGACAGGGGTATGGGGGCTACACCTTC.

Of note for this clone: Mismatch with germline at one junction end may stem from a read error. At the DNA level, this CDR3 is encoded by other sequences in the same sample as well. The rearrangement uses TRBV29-1 and TRBJ1-1, with a weak D call TRBD1 (5 bases). The CDR3 is made up of 16 amino acids. Germline CDR1 is SQVTM and CDR2 is ANQGSEA. This CDR3 reads CSVGVWKGFGNTEAFF. In nucleotides, the CDR3 is TGCAGCGTTGGGGTTTGGAAGGGGTTTGGAAACACTGAGGCTTTCTTT.

The rearrangement uses TRBV5-4 and TRBJ2-1; TRBD1 might be the D (6 bases). Trimming removed 10 bases from V and 8 bases from J, with 13 bases in between. The CDR3 runs 11 residues. The germline gives CDR1 SGHNT, CDR2 YYREEE (reference sequence). The CDR3 region is CAGDGGDEQFF. CDR3 DNA sequence: TGTGCCGGGGATGGGGGCGATGAGCAGTTCTTC.

The CDR3 sequence: CASSDQSYEQYF. The CDR3 DNA reads as TGTGCCAGCAGTGATCAGTCCTACGAGCAGTACTTC. The chain employs TRBV2 and TRBJ2-7; D not resolved. Germline lookup yields CDR1 SNHLY and CDR2 FYNNEI. The V end was cut by 3 bases, the J end by 1 base, with 4 bases between. The CDR3 is made up of 12 amino acids.